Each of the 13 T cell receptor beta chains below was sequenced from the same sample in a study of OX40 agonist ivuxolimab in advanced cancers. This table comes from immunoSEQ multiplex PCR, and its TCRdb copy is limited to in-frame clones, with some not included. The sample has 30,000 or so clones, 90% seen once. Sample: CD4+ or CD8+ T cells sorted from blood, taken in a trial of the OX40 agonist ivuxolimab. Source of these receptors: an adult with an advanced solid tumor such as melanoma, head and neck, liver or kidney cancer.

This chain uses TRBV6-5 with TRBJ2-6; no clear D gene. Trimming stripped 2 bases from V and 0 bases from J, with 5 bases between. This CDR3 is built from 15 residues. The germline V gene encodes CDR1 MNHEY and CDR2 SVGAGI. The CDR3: CASSYATSGANVLTF. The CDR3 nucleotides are TGTGCCAGCAGTTACGCGACCTCTGGGGCCAACGTCCTGACTTTC.

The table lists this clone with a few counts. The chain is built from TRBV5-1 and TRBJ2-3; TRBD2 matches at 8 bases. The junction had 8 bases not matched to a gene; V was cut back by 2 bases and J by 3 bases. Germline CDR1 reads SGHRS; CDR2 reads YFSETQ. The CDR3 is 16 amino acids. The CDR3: CASSLPSSGETDTQYF. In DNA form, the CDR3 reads TGCGCCAGCAGCTTACCCAGTAGCGGGGAAACAGATACGCAGTATTTT. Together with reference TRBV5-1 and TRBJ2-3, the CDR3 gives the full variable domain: KAGVTQTPRYLIKTRGQQVTLSCSPISGHRSVSWYQQTPGQGLQFLFEYFSETQRNKGNFPGRFSGRQFSNSRSEMNVSTLELGDSALYLCASSLPSSGETDTQYFGPGTRLTVL.

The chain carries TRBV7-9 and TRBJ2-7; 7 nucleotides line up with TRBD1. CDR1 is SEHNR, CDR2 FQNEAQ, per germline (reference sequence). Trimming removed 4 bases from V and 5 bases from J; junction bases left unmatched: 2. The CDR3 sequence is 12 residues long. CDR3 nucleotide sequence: TGTGCCAGCAGCTCTGGGACAGACGAGCAGTACTTC. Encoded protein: CASSSGTDEQYF.

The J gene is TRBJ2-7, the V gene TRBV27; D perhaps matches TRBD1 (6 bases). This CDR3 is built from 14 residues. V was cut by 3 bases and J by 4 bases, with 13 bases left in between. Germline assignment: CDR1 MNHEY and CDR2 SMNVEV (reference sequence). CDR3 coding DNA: TGTGCCAGCAGTTTGGTGGGGGCGGAGTACGAGCAGTACTTC. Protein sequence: CASSLVGAEYEQYF.

The CDR3 nucleotides are TGTGCCAGCAGGCTTTTAGCGGGAAATCATGACGAGCAGTACTTC. The encoded protein is CASRLLAGNHDEQYF. The rearrangement links TRBV27 to TRBJ2-7; 8 nucleotides align to TRBD2. The J segment lost 5 bases and the V segment lost 6 bases, leaving 12 bases of the junction unmatched. Germline V lookup: CDR1 MNHEY, CDR2 SMNVEV (reference sequence). This CDR3 comprises 15 residues.

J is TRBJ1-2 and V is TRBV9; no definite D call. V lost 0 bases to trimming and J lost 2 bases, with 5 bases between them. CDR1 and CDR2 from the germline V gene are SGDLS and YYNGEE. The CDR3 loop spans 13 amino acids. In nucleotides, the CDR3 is TGTGCCAGCAGCGTAGGGGAGAACTATGGCTACACCTTC. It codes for CASSVGENYGYTF.

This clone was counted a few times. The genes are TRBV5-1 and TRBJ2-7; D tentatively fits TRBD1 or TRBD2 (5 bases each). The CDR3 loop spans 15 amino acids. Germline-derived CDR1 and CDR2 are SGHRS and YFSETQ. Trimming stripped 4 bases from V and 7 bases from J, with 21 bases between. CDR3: CASSPSIWGMEEQYF. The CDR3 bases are TGCGCCAGCAGCCCTTCAATTTGGGGGATGGAGGAGCAGTACTTC.

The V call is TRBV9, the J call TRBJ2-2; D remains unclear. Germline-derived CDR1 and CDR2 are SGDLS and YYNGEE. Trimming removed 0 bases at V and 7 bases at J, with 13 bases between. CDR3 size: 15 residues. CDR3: CASSVGWQEYGELFF. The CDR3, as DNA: TGTGCCAGCAGCGTAGGCTGGCAAGAGTACGGGGAGCTGTTTTTT.

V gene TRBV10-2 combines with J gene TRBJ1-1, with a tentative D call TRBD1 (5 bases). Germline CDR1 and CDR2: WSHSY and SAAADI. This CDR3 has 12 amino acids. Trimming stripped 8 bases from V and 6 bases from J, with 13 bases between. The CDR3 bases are TGCGCCAGCGACGAGGGGTTCGCTGAAGCTTTCTTT. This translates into CASDEGFAEAFF.

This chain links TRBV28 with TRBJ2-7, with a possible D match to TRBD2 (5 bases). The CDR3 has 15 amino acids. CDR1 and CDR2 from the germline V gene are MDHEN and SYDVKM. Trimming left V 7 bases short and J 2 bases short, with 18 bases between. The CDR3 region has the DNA TGTGCCAGCACCCCGGTGGCCCAGAGGGCCTACGAGCAGTACTTC. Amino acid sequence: CASTPVAQRAYEQYF. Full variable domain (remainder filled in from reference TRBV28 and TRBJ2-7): DVKVTQSSRYLVKRTGEKVFLECVQDMDHENMFWYRQDPGLGLRLIYFSYDVKMKEKGDIPEGYSVSREKKERFSLILESASTNQTSMYLCASTPVAQRAYEQYFGPGTRLTVT.

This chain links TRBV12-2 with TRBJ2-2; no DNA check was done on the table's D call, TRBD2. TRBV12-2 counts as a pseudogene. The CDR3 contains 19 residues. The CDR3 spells CASRLAWSFWRGIPGELFF. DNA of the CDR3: TGTGCAAGTCGCTTAGCTTGGAGTTTTTGGCGGGGTATACCCGGGGAGCTGTTTTTT.

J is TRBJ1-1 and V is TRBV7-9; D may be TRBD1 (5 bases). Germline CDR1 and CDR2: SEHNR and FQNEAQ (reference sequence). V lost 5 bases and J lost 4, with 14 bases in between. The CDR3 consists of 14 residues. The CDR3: CASSLGVGGTEAFF. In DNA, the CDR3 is TGTGCCAGCAGCCTAGGGGTAGGCGGCACTGAAGCTTTCTTT.

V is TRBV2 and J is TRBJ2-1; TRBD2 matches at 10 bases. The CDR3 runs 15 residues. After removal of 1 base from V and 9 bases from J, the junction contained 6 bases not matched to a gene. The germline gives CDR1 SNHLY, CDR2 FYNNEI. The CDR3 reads CASSEGIAGGIEQFF. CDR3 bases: TGTGCCAGCAGTGAAGGGATAGCGGGAGGTATTGAGCAGTTCTTC.